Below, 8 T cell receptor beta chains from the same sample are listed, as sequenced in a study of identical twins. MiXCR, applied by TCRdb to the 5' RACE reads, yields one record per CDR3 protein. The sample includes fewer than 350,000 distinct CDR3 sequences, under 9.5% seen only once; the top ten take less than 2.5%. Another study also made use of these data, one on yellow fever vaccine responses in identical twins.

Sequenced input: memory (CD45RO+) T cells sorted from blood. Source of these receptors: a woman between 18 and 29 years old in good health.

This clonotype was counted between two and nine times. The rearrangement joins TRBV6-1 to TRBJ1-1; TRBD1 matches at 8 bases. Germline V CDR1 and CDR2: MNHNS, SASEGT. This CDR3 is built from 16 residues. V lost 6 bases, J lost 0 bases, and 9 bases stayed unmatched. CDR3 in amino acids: CASRRPGTGMNTEAFF. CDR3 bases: TGTGCCAGCAGACGTCCCGGGACAGGAATGAACACTGAAGCTTTCTTT.

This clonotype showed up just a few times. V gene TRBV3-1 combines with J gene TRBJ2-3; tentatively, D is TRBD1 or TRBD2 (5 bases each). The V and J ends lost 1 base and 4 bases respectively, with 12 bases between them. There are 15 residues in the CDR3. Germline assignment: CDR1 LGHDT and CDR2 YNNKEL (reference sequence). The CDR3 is CASSQGQGEADTQYF. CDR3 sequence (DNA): TGTGCCAGCAGCCAAGGGCAGGGAGAGGCAGATACGCAGTATTTT.

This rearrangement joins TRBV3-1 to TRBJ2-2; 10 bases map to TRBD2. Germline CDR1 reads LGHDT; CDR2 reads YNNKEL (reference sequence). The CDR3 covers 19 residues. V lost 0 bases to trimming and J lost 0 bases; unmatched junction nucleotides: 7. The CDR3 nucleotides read TGTGCCAGCAGCCAAGATTGGGGACTAGCGCCCGCGAACACCGGGGAGCTGTTTTTT. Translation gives CASSQDWGLAPANTGELFF.

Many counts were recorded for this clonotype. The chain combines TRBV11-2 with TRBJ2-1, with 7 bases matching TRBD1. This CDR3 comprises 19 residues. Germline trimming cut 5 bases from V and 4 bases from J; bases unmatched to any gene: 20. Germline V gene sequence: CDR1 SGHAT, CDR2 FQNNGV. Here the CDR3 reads CASSTHRGNRDHGYNEQFF. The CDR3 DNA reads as TGTGCCAGCAGCACTCACAGGGGCAATAGGGACCATGGGTACAATGAGCAGTTCTTC.

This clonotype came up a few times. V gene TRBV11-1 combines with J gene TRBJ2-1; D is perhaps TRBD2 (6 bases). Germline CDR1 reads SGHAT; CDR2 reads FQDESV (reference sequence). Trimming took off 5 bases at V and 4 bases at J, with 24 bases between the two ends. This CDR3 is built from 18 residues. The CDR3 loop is CASSKRITSYQDYNEQFF. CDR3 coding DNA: TGTGCCAGCAGCAAACGCATCACTAGCTATCAAGATTACAATGAGCAGTTCTTC.

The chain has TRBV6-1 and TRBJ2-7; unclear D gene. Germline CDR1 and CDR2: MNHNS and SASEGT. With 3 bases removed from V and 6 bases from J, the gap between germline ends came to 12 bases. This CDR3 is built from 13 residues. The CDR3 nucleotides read TGTGCCAGCAGTGAGGCCTTTAGAGGCGAGCAGTACTTC. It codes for CASSEAFRGEQYF.

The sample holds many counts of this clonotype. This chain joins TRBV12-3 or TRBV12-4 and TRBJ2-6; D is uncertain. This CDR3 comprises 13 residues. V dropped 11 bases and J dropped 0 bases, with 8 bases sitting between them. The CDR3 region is CASRTSGANVLTF. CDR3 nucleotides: TGTGCCTCTAGGACCTCTGGGGCCAACGTCCTGACTTTC.

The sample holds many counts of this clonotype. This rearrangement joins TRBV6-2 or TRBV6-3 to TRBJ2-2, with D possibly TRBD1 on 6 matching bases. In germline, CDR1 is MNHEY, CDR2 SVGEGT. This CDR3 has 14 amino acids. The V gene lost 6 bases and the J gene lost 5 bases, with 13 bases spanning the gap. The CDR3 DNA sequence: TGTGCCAGCAGCTCGGGACACAGTACCGGGGAGCTGTTTTTT. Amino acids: CASSSGHSTGELFF.